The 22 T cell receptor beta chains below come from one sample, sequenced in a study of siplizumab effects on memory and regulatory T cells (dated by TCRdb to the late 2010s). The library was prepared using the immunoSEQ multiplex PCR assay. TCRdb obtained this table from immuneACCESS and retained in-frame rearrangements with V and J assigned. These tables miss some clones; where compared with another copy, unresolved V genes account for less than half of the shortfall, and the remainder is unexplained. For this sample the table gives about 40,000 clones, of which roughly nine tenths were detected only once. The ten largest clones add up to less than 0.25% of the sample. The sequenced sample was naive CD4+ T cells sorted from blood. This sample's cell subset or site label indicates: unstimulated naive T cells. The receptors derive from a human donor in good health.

The CDR3 DNA sequence: TGCAGCGTTGCGAGGAACTCCTACGAGCAGTACTTC. This codes for CSVARNSYEQYF. The genes are TRBV29-1 and TRBJ2-7; no firm D call. The germline V gene has CDR1 SQVTM and CDR2 ANQGSEA. The CDR3 contains 12 residues. Between the trimmed V and J ends, which lost 4 bases and 0 bases, there was a span of 7 bases.

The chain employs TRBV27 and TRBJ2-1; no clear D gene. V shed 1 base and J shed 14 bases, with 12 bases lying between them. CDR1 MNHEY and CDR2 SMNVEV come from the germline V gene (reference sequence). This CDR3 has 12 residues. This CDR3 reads CASSLYNSVEFF. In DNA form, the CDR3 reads TGTGCCAGCAGTTTATATAATTCAGTGGAGTTCTTC.

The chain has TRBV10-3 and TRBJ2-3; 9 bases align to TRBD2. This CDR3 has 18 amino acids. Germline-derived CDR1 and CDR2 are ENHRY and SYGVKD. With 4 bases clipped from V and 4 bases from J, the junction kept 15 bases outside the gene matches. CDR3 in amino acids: CAISVSVGAGGLPDTQYF. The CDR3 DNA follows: TGTGCCATCAGTGTTTCAGTGGGAGCGGGGGGTCTCCCAGATACGCAGTATTTT.

The CDR3 protein is CASGGDTQYF. Written as DNA, the CDR3 is TGTGCCAGTGGGGGGGATACGCAGTATTTT. This chain uses TRBV7-9 with TRBJ2-3; TRBD2 is a possible D gene (6 bases). Germline loops: CDR1 SEHNR, CDR2 FQNEAQ (reference sequence). The CDR3 is 10 residues long. Trimming shortened V by 9 bases and J by 6 bases, and 7 bases separated the two germline ends.

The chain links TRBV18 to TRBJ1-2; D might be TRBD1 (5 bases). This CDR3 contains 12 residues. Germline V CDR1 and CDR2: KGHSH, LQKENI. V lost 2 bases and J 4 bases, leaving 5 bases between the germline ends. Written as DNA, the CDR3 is TGTGCCAGCTCACCAGGGGGCTATGGCTACACCTTC. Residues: CASSPGGYGYTF.

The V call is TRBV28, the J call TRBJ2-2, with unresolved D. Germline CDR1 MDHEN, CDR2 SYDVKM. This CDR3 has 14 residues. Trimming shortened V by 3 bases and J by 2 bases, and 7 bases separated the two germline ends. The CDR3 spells CASSFTLNTGELFF. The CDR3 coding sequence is TGTGCCAGCAGTTTTACACTCAACACCGGGGAGCTGTTTTTT.

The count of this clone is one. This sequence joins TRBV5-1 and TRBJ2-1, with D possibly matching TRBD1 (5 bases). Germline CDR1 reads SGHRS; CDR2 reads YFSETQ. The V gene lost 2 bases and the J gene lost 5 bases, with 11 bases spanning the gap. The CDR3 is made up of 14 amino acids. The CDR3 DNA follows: TGCGCCAGCAGCTTACGCCAGGGTAACAATGAGCAGTTCTTC. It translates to CASSLRQGNNEQFF.

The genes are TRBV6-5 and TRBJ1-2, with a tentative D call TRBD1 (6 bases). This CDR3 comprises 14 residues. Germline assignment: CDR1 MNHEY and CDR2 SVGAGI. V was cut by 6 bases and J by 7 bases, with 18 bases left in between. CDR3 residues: CASSWTVGWSGYTF. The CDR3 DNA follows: TGTGCCAGCAGCTGGACAGTAGGTTGGAGTGGCTACACCTTC.

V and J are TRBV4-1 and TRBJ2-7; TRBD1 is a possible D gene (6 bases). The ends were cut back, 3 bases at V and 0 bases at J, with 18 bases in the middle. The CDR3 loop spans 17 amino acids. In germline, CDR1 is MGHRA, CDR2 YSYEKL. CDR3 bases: TGCGCCAGCAGCCATTCACGCCGGGACACTTTCTCCTACGAGCAGTACTTC. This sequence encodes CASSHSRRDTFSYEQYF.

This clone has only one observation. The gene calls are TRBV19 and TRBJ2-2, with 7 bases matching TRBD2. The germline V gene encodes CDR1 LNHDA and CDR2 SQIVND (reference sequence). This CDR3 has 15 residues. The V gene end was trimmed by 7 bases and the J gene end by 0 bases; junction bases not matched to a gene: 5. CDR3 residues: CASMGLAANTGELFF. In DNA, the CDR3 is TGTGCCAGTATGGGGCTAGCGGCGAACACCGGGGAGCTGTTTTTT.

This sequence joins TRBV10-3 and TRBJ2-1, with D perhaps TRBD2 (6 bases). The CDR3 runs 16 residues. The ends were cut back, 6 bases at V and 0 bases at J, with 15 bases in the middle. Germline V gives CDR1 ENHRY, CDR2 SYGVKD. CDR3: CAIRAGGFSSYNEQFF. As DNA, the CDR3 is TGTGCCATCAGAGCGGGCGGGTTTAGCTCCTACAATGAGCAGTTCTTC.

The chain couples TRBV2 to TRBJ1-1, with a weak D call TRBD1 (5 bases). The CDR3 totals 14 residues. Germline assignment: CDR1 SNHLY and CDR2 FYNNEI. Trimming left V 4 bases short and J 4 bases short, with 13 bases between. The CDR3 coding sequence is TGTGCCAGCAGTGGTCGGACATCCCCCACTGAAGCTTTCTTT. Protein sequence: CASSGRTSPTEAFF.

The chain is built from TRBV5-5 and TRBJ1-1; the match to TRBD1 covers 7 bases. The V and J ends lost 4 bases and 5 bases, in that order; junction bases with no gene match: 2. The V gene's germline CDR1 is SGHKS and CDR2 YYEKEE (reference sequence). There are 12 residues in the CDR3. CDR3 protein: CASSTDRTEAFF. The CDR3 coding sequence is TGTGCCAGCAGCACGGACAGGACTGAAGCTTTCTTT.

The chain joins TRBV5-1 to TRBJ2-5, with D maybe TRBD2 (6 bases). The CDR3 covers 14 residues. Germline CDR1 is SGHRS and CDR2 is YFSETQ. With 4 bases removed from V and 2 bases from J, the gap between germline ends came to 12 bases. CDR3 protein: CASSGGTLQETQYF. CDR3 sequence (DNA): TGCGCCAGCAGCGGAGGGACTCTTCAAGAGACCCAGTACTTC.

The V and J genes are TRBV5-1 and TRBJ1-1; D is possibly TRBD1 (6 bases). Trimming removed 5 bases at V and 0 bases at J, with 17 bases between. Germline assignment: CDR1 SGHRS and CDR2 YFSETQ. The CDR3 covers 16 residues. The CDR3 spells CASSGGHSNMNTEAFF. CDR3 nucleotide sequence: TGCGCCAGCAGTGGGGGACACAGTAATATGAACACTGAAGCTTTCTTT. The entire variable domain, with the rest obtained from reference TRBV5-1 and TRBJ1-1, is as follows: KAGVTQTPRYLIKTRGQQVTLSCSPISGHRSVSWYQQTPGQGLQFLFEYFSETQRNKGNFPGRFSGRQFSNSRSEMNVSTLELGDSALYLCASSGGHSNMNTEAFFGQGTRLTVV.

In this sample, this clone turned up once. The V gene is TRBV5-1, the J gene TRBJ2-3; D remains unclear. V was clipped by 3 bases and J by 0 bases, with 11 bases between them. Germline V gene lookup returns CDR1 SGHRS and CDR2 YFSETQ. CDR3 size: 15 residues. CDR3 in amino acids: CASSYLTPSTDTQYF. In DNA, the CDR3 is TGCGCCAGCAGCTATTTAACCCCTAGCACAGATACGCAGTATTTT.

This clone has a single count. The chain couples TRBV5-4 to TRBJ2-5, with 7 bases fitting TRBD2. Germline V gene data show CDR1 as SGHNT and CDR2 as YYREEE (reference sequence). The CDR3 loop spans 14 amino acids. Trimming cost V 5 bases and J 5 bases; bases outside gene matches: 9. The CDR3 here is CASRPTSSGETQYF. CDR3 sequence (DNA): TGTGCCAGCAGGCCGACTAGCTCAGGGGAGACCCAGTACTTC.

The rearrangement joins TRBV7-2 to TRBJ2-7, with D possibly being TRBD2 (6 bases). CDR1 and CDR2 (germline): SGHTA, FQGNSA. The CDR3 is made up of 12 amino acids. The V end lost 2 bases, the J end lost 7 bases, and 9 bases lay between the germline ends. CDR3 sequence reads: CASSLSGGEQYF. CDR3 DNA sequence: TGTGCCAGCAGCTTAAGCGGAGGGGAGCAGTACTTC.

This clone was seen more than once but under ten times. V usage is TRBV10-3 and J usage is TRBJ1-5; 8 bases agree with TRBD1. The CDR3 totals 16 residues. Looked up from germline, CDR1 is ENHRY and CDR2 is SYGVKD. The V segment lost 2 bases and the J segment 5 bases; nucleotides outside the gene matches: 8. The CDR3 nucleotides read TGTGCCATCAGTGAGGACCGGACAGGGAACGATCAGCCCCAGCATTTT. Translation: CAISEDRTGNDQPQHF.

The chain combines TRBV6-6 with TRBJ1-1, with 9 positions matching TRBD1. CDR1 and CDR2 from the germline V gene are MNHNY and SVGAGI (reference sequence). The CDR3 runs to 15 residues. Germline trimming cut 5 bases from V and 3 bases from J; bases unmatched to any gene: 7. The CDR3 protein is CASSASGTGHTEAFF. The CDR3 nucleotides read TGTGCCAGCAGTGCGTCCGGGACAGGGCACACTGAAGCTTTCTTT.

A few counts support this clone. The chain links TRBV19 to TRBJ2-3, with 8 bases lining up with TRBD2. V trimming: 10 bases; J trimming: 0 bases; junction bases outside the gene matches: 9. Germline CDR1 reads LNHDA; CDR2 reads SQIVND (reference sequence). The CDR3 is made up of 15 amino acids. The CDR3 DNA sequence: TGTGCCACCCAACGCGGGAGGCCGAGCACAGATACGCAGTATTTT. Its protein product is CATQRGRPSTDTQYF.

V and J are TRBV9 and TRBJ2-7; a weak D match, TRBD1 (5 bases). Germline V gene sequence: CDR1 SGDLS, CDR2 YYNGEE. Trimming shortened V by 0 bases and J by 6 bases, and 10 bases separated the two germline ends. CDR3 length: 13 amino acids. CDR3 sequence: CASSVDRRGEQYF. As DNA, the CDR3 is TGTGCCAGCAGCGTAGACAGGAGAGGCGAGCAGTACTTC.